This TCR beta chain is from a study of T cells expressing NK-cell markers. TCR beta cDNA was generated via 5'RACE template switching incorporating UMIs. TCRdb derives one entry per CDR3 protein from the 5' RACE reads, leaving out DNA. This sample's table reports about 550,000 distinct CDR3 sequences. This CDR3 region has 13 residues. Germline values: CDR1 LNHNV, CDR2 YYDKDF (reference sequence). Findings of the study overall: The dominant NKG2C+ clonotypes represented about 1.0-7.0% of CD8+ T cells in six donors. The same clonotypes also predominated in the CD3+CD56-NKG2C+ fraction of several donors.

In the case of this clonotype: Its specificity is not known.

J is TRBJ2-3 and V is TRBV15. This clonotype was sampled from a man between 18 and 29 years old in good health. Input material: blood T cells: a sorted CD56 or NKG2C T cell subset, CD4+ or CD8+ T cells, or bulk PBMC T cells (not recorded which). The CDR3 here is CATSKYPTDTQYF.